This TCR beta chain derives from a study of vaccination effects on CD4 cells after COVID-19. Sequencing used immunoSEQ multiplex PCR; TCRdb keeps in-frame clones, though not all of them. The sample holds tens of thousands of clones, about two thirds seen once. A remark on this clone: What it recognizes is unknown.

Points from the study as a whole: Healthy vaccinees showed cross-reactivity with common cold coronaviruses in only 1 of 255 vaccine-induced clones.

Antigen-specific CD4+ T cells were expanded with viral peptide pools in the ViraFEST assay before sequencing. Following 10 days of culture, CD4+ T cells were isolated. Testing of the vaccine recipients showed negative nucleocapsid antibodies and no prior SARS-CoV-2 infection. V dropped 4 bases and J dropped 6; count of bases not matched to a gene: 11. The CDR3 runs 14 residues. Per the germline V gene, CDR1 is SQVTM and CDR2 is ANQGSEA. The sample here was CD4+ T cells from PBMCs cultured with SARS-CoV-2 spike peptides, taken before COVID-19 vaccination. The receptor comes from a human donor who received a COVID-19 vaccine. The genes are TRBV29-1 and TRBJ2-7; TRBD2 aligns across 8 bases. The CDR3: CSVVAGGPSREQYF. The CDR3 DNA reads as TGCAGCGTTGTCGCGGGAGGCCCGTCTCGCGAGCAGTACTTC.